The 27 T cell receptor beta chains below come from one sample, sequenced in a study of shared clonotypes between healthy human individuals. Only in-frame clones appear in the TCRdb table, and some are missing; sequencing was by immunoSEQ multiplex PCR. This sample has some 2,500,000 clones; 85% to 95% occur once, and the top ten carry 0.37%. Sequencing input: naive CD4+ T cells from PBMCs. The subset denotes: CD45RA+ positively selected. Receptors originate from a man younger than 35 in good health. Some clones in this sample may be carry-over from other donors' samples.

Worth noting for this clone: This likely comes from a read error, as the CDR3 has no conserved phenylalanine or tryptophan at its end. Because the CDR3's place on the DNA is in doubt, the DNA is left out and the CDR3 is given as listed by TCRdb. The rearrangement links TRBV30 to TRBJ2-4. The CDR3 is 14 residues long, counting both termini. Germline values: CDR1 GTSNPN, CDR2 SVGIG (reference sequence). The CDR3 spells CAWALRHEASHIRI.

This clone was counted a few times. The rearrangement links TRBV6-6 to TRBJ1-2; possibly TRBD1 for D (5 bases). With 6 bases removed from V and 3 bases from J, the gap between germline ends came to 11 bases. Germline V gene lookup returns CDR1 MNHNY and CDR2 SVGAGI (reference sequence). The CDR3 covers 13 residues. CDR3 loop: CASRADRDYGYTF. The CDR3 DNA reads TGTGCCAGCAGGGCCGACAGAGACTATGGCTACACCTTC.

The chain links TRBV28 to TRBJ1-4; D unresolved. The CDR3 is made up of 11 amino acids. Germline lookup yields CDR1 MDHEN and CDR2 SYDVKM. V lost 6 bases, J lost 9 bases, and 8 bases lay in between. The CDR3 protein is CASSSVQKLFF. The CDR3 DNA is TGTGCCAGCAGCTCCGTCCAAAAACTGTTTTTT.

This chain links TRBV11-2 with TRBJ2-1, with a tentative D call TRBD2 (5 bases). Trimming left V 2 bases short and J 2 bases short, with 7 bases between. CDR1 is SGHAT and CDR2 is FQNNGV in the germline V gene. The CDR3 has 14 amino acids. CDR3 amino acids: CASSLSGTYNEQFF. The CDR3 coding sequence is TGTGCCAGCAGCTTATCGGGAACCTACAATGAGCAGTTCTTC.

The rearrangement uses TRBV7-3 and TRBJ2-3; D is undetermined. The CDR3 runs to 12 residues. CDR1 and CDR2 from the germline V gene are SGHTA and FQGTGA. The V and J ends lost 3 bases and 8 bases respectively, with 9 bases between them. The CDR3 DNA follows: TGTGCCAGCAGCTTTACGAGTGGTACGCAGTATTTT. Its translation: CASSFTSGTQYF.

The rearrangement links TRBV6-1 to TRBJ2-3; TRBD2 matches at 8 bases. The CDR3 loop spans 13 amino acids. The germline V gene encodes CDR1 MNHNS and CDR2 SASEGT. Losses at the gene ends were 8 bases for V and 6 bases for J; bases not matched to a gene: 7. The CDR3 loop is CASLAGSRDTQYF. The CDR3 nucleotides read TGTGCCAGCTTAGCGGGGTCTAGGGATACGCAGTATTTT.

The gene calls are TRBV6-5 and TRBJ2-1; 10 nucleotides align to TRBD2. CDR3 length equals 14 residues. Looked up from germline, CDR1 is MNHEY and CDR2 is SVGAGI. After removal of 7 bases from V and 5 bases from J, the junction contained 5 bases not matched to a gene. The CDR3 DNA reads as TGTGCCAGCACTAGAGCGGGAGGGAACAATGAGCAGTTCTTC. Translated, it gives CASTRAGGNNEQFF.

The chain carries TRBV29-1 and TRBJ2-7, with a weak D call TRBD1 (5 bases). V shed 2 bases and J shed 5 bases, with 10 bases lying between them. CDR3 size: 12 residues. Germline V gene data show CDR1 as SQVTM and CDR2 as ANQGSEA. In DNA, the CDR3 is TGCAGCGTTGAAAGGGGTTCGCACGAGCAGTACTTC. The encoded protein is CSVERGSHEQYF.

As concerns this clone: Other DNA sequences in this sample translate to the same CDR3. The chain combines TRBV28 with TRBJ2-1, with D perhaps matching TRBD2 (5 bases). This CDR3 region has 14 residues. Trimming left V 3 bases short and J 2 bases short, with 8 bases between. The germline CDR1 and CDR2 sequences are MDHEN and SYDVKM. CDR3 sequence reads: CASSFTGAYNEQFF. CDR3 coding DNA: TGTGCCAGCAGTTTCACCGGGGCCTACAATGAGCAGTTCTTC.

The chain has TRBV11-3 and TRBJ2-2, with TRBD2 matching over 14 bases. This CDR3 has 17 amino acids. The germline CDR1 and CDR2 sequences are SGHNT and YENEEA. J gave up 6 bases and V 4 bases, and 7 bases lay outside the gene matches. For the CDR3, the DNA is TGTGCCAGCAGCTCGCGAGGGACTAGCGGGAGTGCCGGGGAGCTGTTTTTT. The encoded protein is CASSSRGTSGSAGELFF. The full variable domain, with the rest looked up from reference TRBV11-3 and TRBJ2-2, is EAGVVQSPRYKIIEKKQPVAFWCNPISGHNTLYWYLQNLGQGPELLIRYENEEAVDDSQLPKDRFSAERLKGVDSTLKIQPAELGDSAVYLCASSSRGTSGSAGELFFGEGSRLTVL.

The rearrangement joins TRBV21-1 to TRBJ2-1. TRBV21-1 is annotated as a pseudogene. The CDR3 covers 11 residues. The CDR3 here is CASSSPNEQFF. The CDR3 DNA reads as TGTGCCAGCAGCAGTCCCAATGAGCAGTTCTTC.

V and J are TRBV28 and TRBJ2-3, with 8 bases aligning to TRBD2. Germline loops: CDR1 MDHEN, CDR2 SYDVKM. CDR3 length: 15 amino acids. Trimming removed 6 bases from V and 0 bases from J; junction bases left unmatched: 5. The CDR3 DNA follows: TGTGCCAGCAGGTTAGCGGGGTATAGCACAGATACGCAGTATTTT. Amino acid sequence: CASRLAGYSTDTQYF.

As concerns this clone: The same CDR3 can be traced to other DNA sequences in this sample. This chain connects TRBV5-1 to TRBJ2-2, with TRBD1 identical over 7 bases. Germline loops: CDR1 SGHRS, CDR2 YFSETQ. With 0 bases clipped from V and 7 bases from J, the junction kept 3 bases outside the gene matches. This CDR3 has 14 amino acids. The CDR3 loop reads CASSLVPGGGELFF. CDR3 DNA: TGCGCCAGCAGCTTGGTACCAGGGGGCGGGGAGCTGTTTTTT.

Concerning this clone itself: This specimen includes other DNA sequences encoding the same CDR3. The rearrangement uses TRBV18 and TRBJ2-5; tentatively, D is TRBD1 or TRBD2 (5 bases each). CDR3 length: 15 residues. Trimming stripped 3 bases from V and 5 bases from J, with 16 bases between. Germline CDR1 is KGHSH and CDR2 is LQKENI. CDR3 bases: TGTGCCAGCTCACCCCTAGCTGGGGGACGGGAGACCCAGTACTTC. Amino acid sequence: CASSPLAGGRETQYF.

Comment on this clone: Other DNA sequences from this sample encode an identical CDR3 as well. The V and J genes are TRBV7-9 and TRBJ1-2; 7 nucleotides align to TRBD1. The length of the CDR3 is 14 residues. The trim removed 1 base at V and 5 bases at J, leaving 4 bases unmatched. CDR1 is SEHNR and CDR2 is FQNEAQ in the germline V gene (reference sequence). The CDR3 loop is CASSLGGGLYGYTF. The CDR3 bases are TGTGCCAGCAGCTTAGGAGGGGGCCTGTATGGCTACACCTTC.

The chain carries TRBV28 and TRBJ2-1; a weak D match, TRBD2 (5 bases). The CDR3 contains 19 residues. The V gene's germline CDR1 is MDHEN and CDR2 SYDVKM. Trimming pared 1 base from V and 0 bases from J, leaving 19 bases between. The CDR3 nucleotides read TGTGCCAGCAGTTTATCCCCCCTGCAGCGGCCGAGCTCCTACAATGAGCAGTTCTTC. Encoded protein: CASSLSPLQRPSSYNEQFF.

CDR3 bases: TGTGCCAGCAGCTCAGGTTTGGGTTCACCCCTCCACTTT. Its translation: CASSSGLGSPLHF. The chain links TRBV11-3 to TRBJ1-6, with D unresolved. The CDR3 runs 13 residues. Germline CDR1 SGHNT, CDR2 YENEEA. The V end lost 4 bases, the J end lost 9 bases, and 10 bases lay between the germline ends. The full variable domain, in which reference TRBV11-3 and TRBJ1-6 provide the parts outside the CDR3, is EAGVVQSPRYKIIEKKQPVAFWCNPISGHNTLYWYLQNLGQGPELLIRYENEEAVDDSQLPKDRFSAERLKGVDSTLKIQPAELGDSAVYLCASSSGLGSPLHFGNGTRLTVT.

This clone has a handful of counts. J is TRBJ1-2 and V is TRBV10-3; the D gene is possibly TRBD1 (5 bases). V lost 5 bases, J lost 7 bases, and 14 bases lay in between. The CDR3 covers 13 residues. The germline V gene has CDR1 ENHRY and CDR2 SYGVKD. The DNA of the CDR3 is TGTGCCATCAGTTGGCCAGGGATGACTGGCTACACCTTC. Its translation is CAISWPGMTGYTF.

DNA for the CDR3: TGTGCCAGTAGTACCCAGGGGGGGGAGACCCAGTACTTC. Protein product: CASSTQGGETQYF. The rearrangement uses TRBV19 and TRBJ2-5; D may correspond to TRBD1 or TRBD2 (7 bases each). The CDR3 covers 13 residues. Trimming pared 4 bases from V and 5 bases from J, leaving 11 bases between. Looked up from germline, CDR1 is LNHDA and CDR2 is SQIVND (reference sequence).

The rearrangement uses TRBV2 and TRBJ2-7; D is perhaps TRBD1 (5 bases). The CDR3 has 12 amino acids. Germline V gene lookup returns CDR1 SNHLY and CDR2 FYNNEI. V was trimmed by 3 bases and J by 12 bases, leaving 15 bases between them. The CDR3 region is CASSDTPRALYF. DNA for the CDR3: TGTGCCAGCAGTGACACCCCCAGGGCCCTGTACTTC.

The V and J genes are TRBV18 and TRBJ2-1; D uncertain. V shed 3 bases and J shed 5 bases, with 14 bases lying between them. CDR1 is KGHSH and CDR2 is LQKENI in the germline V gene. This CDR3 is built from 15 residues. The CDR3 region is CASSPRLSKNNEQFF. CDR3 nucleotides: TGTGCCAGCTCACCTAGACTGTCTAAGAACAATGAGCAGTTCTTC.

CDR3 amino acids: CASSPSDRGVYGPGEQYF. The CDR3 DNA reads TGTGCCAGCAGTCCAAGTGACAGGGGGGTGTACGGGCCTGGCGAGCAGTACTTC. The chain recombines TRBV28 with TRBJ2-7, with 9 bases lining up with TRBD1. Trimming cost V 5 bases and J 6 bases; bases outside gene matches: 20. CDR1 and CDR2 from the germline V gene are MDHEN and SYDVKM. The CDR3 extends over 18 amino acids.

The chain is built from TRBV5-5 and TRBJ2-1; D gene uncertain. Trimming left V 4 bases short and J 0 bases short, with 11 bases between. CDR3 length: 15 amino acids. Germline V gene data show CDR1 as SGHKS and CDR2 as YYEKEE (reference sequence). Written as DNA, the CDR3 is TGTGCCAGCAGCCCGAGCCCGGGCTCCTACAATGAGCAGTTCTTC. This sequence encodes CASSPSPGSYNEQFF.

This chain joins TRBV30 and TRBJ1-5; weak D call: TRBD1 (5 bases). V gave up 4 bases and J gave up 7 bases, with 17 bases separating them. The CDR3 length is 14 residues. Germline values: CDR1 GTSNPN, CDR2 SVGIG (reference sequence). The CDR3 sequence: CAWTPVGAKQPQHF. As DNA, the CDR3 is TGTGCCTGGACCCCCGTAGGGGCAAAACAGCCCCAGCATTTT.

V and J are TRBV4-1 and TRBJ2-1; 9 nucleotides agree with TRBD1. The CDR3 totals 15 residues. CDR1 MGHRA and CDR2 YSYEKL come from the germline V gene. The trim removed 1 base at V and 4 bases at J, leaving 2 bases unmatched. In DNA, the CDR3 is TGCGCCAGCAGCCAAGCACAGGGGGCATACAATGAGCAGTTCTTC. It translates to CASSQAQGAYNEQFF.

The chain recombines TRBV4-1 with TRBJ2-7, with 9 bases identical to TRBD1. CDR3 length: 17 amino acids. Germline assignment: CDR1 MGHRA and CDR2 YSYEKL. Losses at the gene ends were 1 base for V and 9 bases for J; bases not matched to a gene: 16. The CDR3 loop reads CASSQVNRGRPGEWQYF. As DNA, the CDR3 is TGCGCCAGCAGCCAAGTAAACAGGGGGCGGCCGGGCGAATGGCAGTACTTC.

J is TRBJ1-3 and V is TRBV15; D perhaps matches TRBD1 (6 bases). Germline-derived CDR1 and CDR2 are LNHNV and YYDKDF (reference sequence). V shed 1 base and J shed 0 bases, with 13 bases lying between them. This CDR3 has 17 residues. CDR3 bases: TGTGCCACCAGCAGAGGGGCGGGGGGCCTCTCTGGAAACACCATATATTTT. Translated: CATSRGAGGLSGNTIYF. Variable domain in full (rest from reference TRBV15 and TRBJ1-3): DAMVIQNPRYQVTQFGKPVTLSCSQTLNHNVMYWYQQKSSQAPKLLFHYYDKDFNNEADTPDNFQSRRPNTSFCFLDIRSPGLGDTAMYLCATSRGAGGLSGNTIYFGEGSWLTVV.